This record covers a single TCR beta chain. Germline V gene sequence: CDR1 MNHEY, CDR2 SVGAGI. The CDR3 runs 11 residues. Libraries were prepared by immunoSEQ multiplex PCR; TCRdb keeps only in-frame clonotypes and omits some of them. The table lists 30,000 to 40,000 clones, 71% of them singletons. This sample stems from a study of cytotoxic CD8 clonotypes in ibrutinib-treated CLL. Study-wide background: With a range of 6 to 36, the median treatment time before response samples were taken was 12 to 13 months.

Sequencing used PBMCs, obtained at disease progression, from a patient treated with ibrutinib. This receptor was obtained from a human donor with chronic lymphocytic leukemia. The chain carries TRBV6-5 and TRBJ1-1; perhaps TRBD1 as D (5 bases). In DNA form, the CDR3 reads TGTGCAGCAGGGTTAAACACTGAAGCTTTCTTT. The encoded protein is CAAGLNTEAFF.